The 12 T cell receptor beta chains in this list originate from one sample, sequenced in a study of identical twins. TCRdb reprocessed the 5' RACE reads via MiXCR and lists one record per CDR3 protein. The table includes hundreds of thousands of distinct CDR3 sequences, approximately 20% detected once. These sequences were also reported in another study, on yellow fever vaccine responses in identical twins.

Sequencing was done on a sample of CD4+ T cells sorted from blood. The receptors were sampled from a woman aged 18-29 years in good health.

J is TRBJ2-3 and V is TRBV3-1, with 7 bases that match TRBD2. Germline loops: CDR1 LGHDT, CDR2 YNNKEL (reference sequence). J gave up 0 bases and V 7 bases, and 4 bases lay outside the gene matches. This CDR3 contains 14 residues. The CDR3 loop is CASTLGGSTDTQYF. The CDR3 region has the DNA TGTGCCAGCACCCTGGGGGGGAGCACAGATACGCAGTATTTT.

This sequence joins TRBV12-3 or TRBV12-4 and TRBJ2-2, with D tentatively TRBD1 or TRBD2 (6 bases each). The ends were cut back, 7 bases at V and 6 bases at J, with 21 bases in the middle. CDR3 size: 16 residues. CDR3 sequence reads: CASTEGGREKPGELFF. CDR3 nucleotides: TGTGCCAGCACCGAGGGGGGACGGGAGAAACCCGGGGAGCTGTTTTTT.

This clonotype was seen repeatedly, ten times or more. The chain joins TRBV12-3 or TRBV12-4 to TRBJ1-1; 8 positions agree with TRBD1. V was pared by 5 bases and J by 7 bases, with 9 bases of the junction left unmatched. CDR3 length: 14 amino acids. The CDR3 protein is CASSLQGVGSEAFF. The CDR3 bases are TGTGCCAGCAGTCTACAGGGGGTCGGAAGTGAAGCTTTCTTT.

This clonotype has ten or more counts. The rearrangement links TRBV7-9 to TRBJ2-1; possibly TRBD2 for D (6 bases). There are 17 residues in the CDR3. CDR1 and CDR2 from the germline V gene are SEHNR and FQNEAQ (reference sequence). Trimming left V 3 bases short and J 0 bases short, with 15 bases between. The CDR3 DNA reads TGTGCCAGCAGCTTGCGTCCGGGGGAGAGCTCCTACAATGAGCAGTTCTTC. This encodes CASSLRPGESSYNEQFF.

The gene calls are TRBV2 and TRBJ2-6, with D perhaps matching TRBD1 or TRBD2 (5 bases each). Trimming took 4 bases from V and 4 from J, leaving 17 bases between them. CDR1 and CDR2 (germline): SNHLY, FYNNEI. This CDR3 spans 17 amino acids. The CDR3 here is CASSGGTTRSGANVLTF. The DNA for the CDR3 is TGTGCCAGCAGTGGGGGGACGACGCGGAGCGGGGCCAACGTCCTGACTTTC.

This clonotype was seen a few times. This chain links TRBV5-1 with TRBJ2-6, with 9 bases lining up with TRBD1. This CDR3 region has 16 residues. The V and J ends lost 0 bases and 2 bases, in that order; junction bases with no gene match: 0. Per the germline V gene, CDR1 is SGHRS and CDR2 is YFSETQ. CDR3 bases: TGCGCCAGCAGCTTGGGGGACAGGGCTGGGGCCAACGTCCTGACTTTC. Encoded protein: CASSLGDRAGANVLTF.

The gene calls are TRBV29-1 and TRBJ1-5; 7 bases line up with TRBD1. The germline gives CDR1 SQVTM, CDR2 ANQGSEA. This CDR3 is built from 12 residues. The V gene end was trimmed by 7 bases and the J gene end by 0 bases; junction bases not matched to a gene: 0. The CDR3 sequence: CSAGGSNQPQHF. CDR3 coding DNA: TGCAGCGCAGGGGGTAGCAATCAGCCCCAGCATTTT.

This clonotype was counted a few times. V and J are TRBV5-6 and TRBJ2-5; the D is unclear. The ends were cut back, 4 bases at V and 5 bases at J, with 12 bases in the middle. CDR1 is SGHDT and CDR2 is YYEEEE in the germline V gene. The CDR3 has 13 amino acids. The CDR3 sequence: CASSQMGSETQYF. In nucleotides, the CDR3 is TGTGCCAGCAGCCAGATGGGTTCGGAGACCCAGTACTTC.

This clonotype was detected only a few times. J is TRBJ1-4 and V is TRBV12-3 or TRBV12-4; D gene uncertain. Trimming removed 3 bases from V and 6 bases from J, with 8 bases in between. The CDR3 runs to 13 residues. CDR3: CASSFTGYEKLFF. CDR3 DNA: TGTGCCAGCAGTTTTACGGGATATGAAAAACTGTTTTTT.

This clonotype has more than one count but fewer than ten. This rearrangement joins TRBV12-3 or TRBV12-4 to TRBJ1-5; D is uncertain. V was trimmed by 5 bases and J by 5 bases, leaving 10 bases between them. The CDR3 loop spans 13 amino acids. The CDR3 reads CASSPRKDQPQHF. The CDR3 DNA is TGTGCCAGCAGTCCACGGAAGGATCAGCCCCAGCATTTT.

This chain connects TRBV7-6 to TRBJ2-2; D possibly corresponds to TRBD2 (6 bases). Germline loops: CDR1 SGHVS, CDR2 FNYEAQ. CDR3 size: 15 residues. V was cut by 1 base and J by 4 bases, with 10 bases left in between. For the CDR3, the DNA is TGTGCCAGCAGCTTAGTCGGGGGAGGCACCGGGGAGCTGTTTTTT. It encodes CASSLVGGGTGELFF.

The chain joins TRBV24-1 to TRBJ2-1; 9 bases map to TRBD2. The CDR3 runs 15 residues. CDR1 and CDR2 (germline): KGHDR, SFDVKD. J gave up 3 bases and V 4 bases, and 3 bases lay outside the gene matches. The CDR3 bases are TGTGCCACCAGTGACATAGCGGGAGACTACAATGAGCAGTTCTTC. It specifies CATSDIAGDYNEQFF.